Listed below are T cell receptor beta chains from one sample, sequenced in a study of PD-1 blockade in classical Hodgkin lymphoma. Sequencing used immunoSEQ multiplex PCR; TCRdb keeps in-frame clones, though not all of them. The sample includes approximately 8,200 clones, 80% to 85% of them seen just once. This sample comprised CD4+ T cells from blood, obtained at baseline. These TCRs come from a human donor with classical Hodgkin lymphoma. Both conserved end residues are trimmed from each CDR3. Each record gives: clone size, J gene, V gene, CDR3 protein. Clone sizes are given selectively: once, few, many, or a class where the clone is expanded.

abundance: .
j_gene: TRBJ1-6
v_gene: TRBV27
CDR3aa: ASSPTWDYNSPLH

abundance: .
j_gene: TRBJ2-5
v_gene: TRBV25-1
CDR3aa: ASSVTEETQY

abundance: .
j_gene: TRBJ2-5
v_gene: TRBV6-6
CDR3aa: ASSLTGGETQY

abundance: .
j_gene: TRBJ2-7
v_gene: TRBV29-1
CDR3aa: SVVANLYEQY

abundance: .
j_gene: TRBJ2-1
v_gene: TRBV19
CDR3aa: ASSILAGGPGEQF

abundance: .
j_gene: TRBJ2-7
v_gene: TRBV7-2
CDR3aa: ASSLEGVEEQY

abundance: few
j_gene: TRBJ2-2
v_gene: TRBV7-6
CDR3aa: ASSRSTGELF

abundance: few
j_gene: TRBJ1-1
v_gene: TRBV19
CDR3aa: ASSMRGRNTEAF

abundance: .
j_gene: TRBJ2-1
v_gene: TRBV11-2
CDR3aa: ASSLVQGWNEQF

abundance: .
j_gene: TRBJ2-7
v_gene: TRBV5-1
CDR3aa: ASSLFSGNEQY

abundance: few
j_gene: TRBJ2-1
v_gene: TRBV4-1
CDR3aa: ASSQDRGADSNNEQF

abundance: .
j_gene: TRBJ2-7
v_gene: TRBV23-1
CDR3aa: ASKSNRDRPYEQY

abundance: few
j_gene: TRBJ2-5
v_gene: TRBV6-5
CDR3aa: ASRTVGGPEETQY

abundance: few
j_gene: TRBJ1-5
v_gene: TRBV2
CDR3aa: ASTAALSNQPQH